This is a list of T cell receptor beta chains from one sample in a study of long-term antiretroviral therapy in people with HIV. Clones were sequenced by immunoSEQ multiplex PCR, and TCRdb holds only the in-frame ones, with some missing. The sample has around 7,900 clones, 82% seen once. The sample was unsorted PBMCs, taken 0.1 years after starting antiretroviral therapy. All receptors derive from a middle-aged man with HIV. Each CDR3 is given with its conserved first and last residue. The order of the fields is V gene, clone size, J gene, D gene, CDR3 protein, CDR3 DNA. The D gene is left open where the match is weak. The listing skips clone size in some rows; elsewhere it reads once, few, many or a size class.

TRBV15	-	TRBJ2-1	-	CATSRDWGSRNEQFF	TGTGCCACCAGCAGAGATTGGGGCTCCCGGAATGAGCAGTTCTTC
TRBV9	-	TRBJ2-3	TRBD2	CASSVVSGGDTQYF	TGTGCCAGCAGCGTAGTTAGCGGGGGAGATACGCAGTATTTT
TRBV18	-	TRBJ2-1	TRBD2	CASSYGLAGLYNEQFF	TGTGCCAGCTCATACGGACTAGCGGGGCTCTACAATGAGCAGTTCTTC
TRBV29-1	-	TRBJ1-2	-	CSTVTVNYGYTF	TGCAGCACAGTGACAGTTAACTATGGCTACACCTTC
TRBV6-5	once	TRBJ1-2	TRBD1	CASRDRGDYGYTF	TGTGCCAGCAGAGACAGGGGGGATTATGGCTACACCTTC
TRBV6-6	few	TRBJ1-2	-	CASSGDGANYGYTF	TGTGCCAGCAGCGGGGACGGAGCTAACTATGGCTACACCTTC
TRBV6-1	once	TRBJ1-1	-	CASSERSDTEAFF	TGTGCCAGCAGTGAACGGAGCGACACTGAAGCTTTCTTT
TRBV10-2	-	TRBJ2-7	-	CASSPGLTYEQYF	TGCGCCAGCAGTCCTGGACTGACCTACGAGCAGTACTTC
TRBV5-1	-	TRBJ1-1	-	CASSLEQMNTEAFF	TGCGCCAGCAGCTTGGAACAGATGAACACTGAAGCTTTCTTT
TRBV30	-	TRBJ2-2	-	CAWSVGRLGGAGELFF	TGTGCCTGGAGTGTAGGCCGACTAGGGGGTGCCGGGGAGCTGTTTTTT
TRBV13	-	TRBJ2-1	TRBD2	CASSKISGPFEQFF	TGTGCCAGCAGTAAAATTAGCGGGCCCTTTGAGCAGTTCTTC
TRBV28	medium-sized	TRBJ2-7	TRBD2	CASSEPGLAFEQYF	TGTGCCAGCAGTGAACCGGGACTAGCTTTCGAGCAGTACTTC
TRBV19	-	TRBJ2-3	-	CASSIKWGRGHGTDTQYF	TGTGCCAGTAGTATAAAATGGGGAAGGGGTCACGGTACAGATACGCAGTATTTT
TRBV7-9	-	TRBJ2-2	TRBD2	CASSSLAGGNTGELFF	TGTGCCAGCAGCTCTCTAGCGGGGGGGAACACCGGGGAGCTGTTTTTT
TRBV2	-	TRBJ2-7	-	CATGTGSSYEQYF	TGTGCCACCGGGACGGGGAGCTCCTACGAGCAGTACTTC
TRBV6-5	-	TRBJ2-7	-	CASSYSGAREQYF	TGTGCCAGCAGTTACTCCGGGGCTCGTGAGCAGTACTTC
TRBV29-1	-	TRBJ2-7	-	CSVEKGSSYEQYF	TGCAGCGTTGAAAAGGGGAGCTCCTACGAGCAGTACTTC
TRBV4-3	once	TRBJ2-1	TRBD2	CASSQLAGGNNEQFF	TGCGCCAGCAGCCAACTAGCGGGGGGCAACAATGAGCAGTTCTTC
TRBV6-1	-	TRBJ2-7	-	CASSEVSRGVQYYEQYF	TGTGCCAGCAGTGAAGTGTCCCGGGGCGTTCAATACTACGAGCAGTACTTC
TRBV6-5	-	TRBJ1-4	-	CASSYSQHNEKLFF	TGTGCCAGCAGTTACAGCCAGCATAATGAAAAACTGTTTTTT
TRBV18	once	TRBJ2-7	-	CASSPDGIGYEQYF	TGTGCCAGCTCACCGGACGGGATAGGCTACGAGCAGTACTTC
TRBV6-1	-	TRBJ1-1	-	CASSGRQNTEAFF	TGTGCCAGCAGTGGGAGACAGAACACTGAAGCTTTCTTT
TRBV19	once	TRBJ1-2	-	CASSEERVRGYTF	TGTGCCAGTAGCGAAGAAAGGGTGAGGGGCTACACCTTC
TRBV30	-	TRBJ2-3	-	CAWSVRLEADTQYF	TGTGCCTGGAGTGTAAGGCTAGAAGCAGATACGCAGTATTTT
TRBV27	-	TRBJ2-3	-	CASSSWDTGGDTQYF	TGTGCCAGCAGTTCATGGGACACCGGGGGGGATACGCAGTATTTT
TRBV30	-	TRBJ2-6	TRBD1	CAWSFQRQGIFSGANVLTF	TGTGCCTGGAGTTTCCAGAGACAGGGGATATTCTCTGGGGCCAACGTCCTGACTTTC